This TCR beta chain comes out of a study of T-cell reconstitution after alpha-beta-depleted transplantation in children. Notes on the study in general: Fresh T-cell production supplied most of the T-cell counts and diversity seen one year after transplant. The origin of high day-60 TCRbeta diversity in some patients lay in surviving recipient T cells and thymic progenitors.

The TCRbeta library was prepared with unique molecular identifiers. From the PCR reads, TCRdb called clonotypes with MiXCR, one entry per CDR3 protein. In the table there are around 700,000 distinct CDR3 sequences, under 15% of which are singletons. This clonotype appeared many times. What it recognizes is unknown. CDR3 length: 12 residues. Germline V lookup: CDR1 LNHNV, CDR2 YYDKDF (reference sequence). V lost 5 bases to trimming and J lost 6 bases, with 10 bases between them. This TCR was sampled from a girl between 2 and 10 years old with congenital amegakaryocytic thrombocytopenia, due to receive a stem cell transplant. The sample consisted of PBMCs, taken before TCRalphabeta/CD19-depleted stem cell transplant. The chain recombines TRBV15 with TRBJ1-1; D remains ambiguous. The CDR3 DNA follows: TGTGCCACCAGCTGCGAACCGTCTGAAGCTTTCTTT. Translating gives CATSCEPSEAFF.